This TCR beta chain was recovered during a study of glioma-infiltrating T cells after dendritic cell vaccination. The overall study: At biweekly intervals, patients got three intradermal dendritic cell vaccine injections. Study results and caveats: The cohort had few patients with full blood and tumor sets.

Assay used: immunoSEQ multiplex PCR; TCRdb lists only in-frame clones, some missing. The table has tens of thousands of clones, roughly 85% seen once. On this clone itself: Its target is not known.

Germline loops: CDR1 SGHVS, CDR2 FNYEAQ. CDR3 length equals 14 residues. The ends were cut back, 5 bases at V and 6 bases at J, with 15 bases in the middle. Time point reported: after dendritic cell vaccination, including at tumor progression/relapse. The TCR originated in a human donor with glioblastoma. Sequenced material: blood, taken after dendritic cell vaccination. The V gene is TRBV7-6, the J gene TRBJ2-3; unclear D gene. The CDR3 coding sequence is TGTGCCAGCAGCCTCGCGCCCGATCGGGATACGCAGTATTTT. It encodes CASSLAPDRDTQYF. The entire variable domain, with the rest obtained from reference TRBV7-6 and TRBJ2-3, is as follows: GAGVSQSPRYKVTKRGQDVALRCDPISGHVSLYWYRQALGQGPEFLTYFNYEAQQDKSGLPNDRFSAERPEGSISTLTIQRTEQRDSAMYRCASSLAPDRDTQYFGPGTRLTVL.